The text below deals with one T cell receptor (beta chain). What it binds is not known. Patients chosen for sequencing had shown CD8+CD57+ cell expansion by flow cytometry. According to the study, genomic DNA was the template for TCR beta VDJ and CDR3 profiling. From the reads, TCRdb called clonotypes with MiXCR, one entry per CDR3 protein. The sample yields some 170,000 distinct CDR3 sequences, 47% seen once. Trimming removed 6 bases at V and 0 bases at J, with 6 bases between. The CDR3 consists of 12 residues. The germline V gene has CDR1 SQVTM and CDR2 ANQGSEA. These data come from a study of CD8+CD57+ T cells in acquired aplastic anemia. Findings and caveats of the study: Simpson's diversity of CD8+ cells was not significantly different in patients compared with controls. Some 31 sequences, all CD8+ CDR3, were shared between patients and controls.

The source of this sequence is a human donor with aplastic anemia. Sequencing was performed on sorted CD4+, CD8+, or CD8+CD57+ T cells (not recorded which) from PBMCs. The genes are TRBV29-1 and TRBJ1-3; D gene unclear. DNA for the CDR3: TGCAGCGTAGGTCCCTCTGGAAACACCATATATTTT. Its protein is CSVGPSGNTIYF.